The source of this TCR beta chain is a study of shared clonotypes between healthy human individuals. Study-wide findings and caveats: Among donors, sharing of clonotypes was expected to be affected by sequencing depth.

CD8 cells classed as naive were CD45RO-negative and positively selected for CCR7, excluding terminally differentiated effector memory CD45RA+ cells. V was shortened by 6 bases and J by 4 bases, with 28 bases between the two germline ends. The CDR3 runs 18 residues. Germline loops: CDR1 KGHSH, CDR2 LQKENI. Using immunoSEQ multiplex PCR, the repertoire was profiled, and TCRdb retains in-frame clones only, with some absent. The sample lists under 700,000 clones, roughly 96% seen once, with about 0.11% in the top ten. With regard to this clone: Its antigen remains unknown.

The clonotype comes from a woman in her thirties in good health. Sequenced sample: naive CD8+ T cells sorted from blood. The chain recombines TRBV18 with TRBJ2-7; D not resolved. In nucleotides, the CDR3 is TGTGCCAGCTCGCAGGTGGGGTACCACGAAGAACCGGCATACGAGCAGTACTTC. It is translated as CASSQVGYHEEPAYEQYF.